The rows below give T cell receptor beta chains drawn from one sample of a study of beta chain features in type 1 diabetes. Using immunoSEQ multiplex PCR, the repertoire was profiled, and TCRdb retains in-frame clones only, with some absent. Here the sample spans 150,000 to 200,000 clones, approximately 9.1% being singletons. Input material: central memory CD4+ T cells from blood. These receptors all stem from a woman under 40 with type 1 diabetes. Both conserved end residues are part of each CDR3. Fields, in order: D gene, J gene, V gene, clone size, CDR3 protein, CDR3 DNA. The D gene is left open where the match is weak. The size of a clone is reported for some rows only, either as once, few or many, or as a class for expanded clones.

d_gene: NA
j_gene: TRBJ1-3
v_gene: TRBV9
abundance: few
CDR3aa: CASSLGRTTGNTIYF
CDR3nt: TGTGCCAGCAGCCTTGGAAGGACAACAGGAAACACCATATATTTT

d_gene: TRBD2
j_gene: TRBJ2-4
v_gene: TRBV5-1
abundance: NA
CDR3aa: CASSLEGLAGGYKNIQYF
CDR3nt: TGCGCCAGCAGCTTGGAGGGCCTAGCGGGAGGGTACAAAAACATTCAGTACTTC

d_gene: TRBD1
j_gene: TRBJ2-7
v_gene: TRBV7-9
abundance: few
CDR3aa: CASSFGQESYEQYF
CDR3nt: TGTGCCAGCAGCTTTGGACAGGAGTCCTACGAGCAGTACTTC

d_gene: TRBD1
j_gene: TRBJ1-1
v_gene: TRBV11-2
abundance: few
CDR3aa: CASSPGQRKAFF
CDR3nt: TGTGCCAGCAGTCCGGGACAGAGGAAAGCTTTCTTT

d_gene: NA
j_gene: TRBJ2-2
v_gene: TRBV27
abundance: few
CDR3aa: CASSTPRSGELFF
CDR3nt: TGTGCCAGCAGCACCCCTAGGTCCGGGGAGCTGTTTTTT

d_gene: NA
j_gene: TRBJ2-7
v_gene: TRBV2
abundance: few
CDR3aa: CASSEARGQGPYF
CDR3nt: TGTGCCAGCAGTGAAGCGCGGGGGCAGGGACCGTACTTC

d_gene: TRBD1
j_gene: TRBJ1-2
v_gene: TRBV10-3
abundance: few
CDR3aa: CAISDSGTGPNYGYTF
CDR3nt: TGTGCCATCAGTGACTCCGGGACAGGCCCGAACTATGGCTACACCTTC

d_gene: NA
j_gene: TRBJ1-4
v_gene: TRBV30
abundance: NA
CDR3aa: CAWTGRNEKLFF
CDR3nt: TGTGCCTGGACAGGAAGAAATGAAAAACTGTTTTTT

d_gene: NA
j_gene: TRBJ2-3
v_gene: TRBV9
abundance: NA
CDR3aa: CASSVIADSTDTQYF
CDR3nt: TGTGCCAGCAGCGTAATAGCGGATAGCACAGATACGCAGTATTTT

d_gene: NA
j_gene: TRBJ2-1
v_gene: TRBV7-2
abundance: NA
CDR3aa: CASRLDTNNEQFF
CDR3nt: TGTGCCAGCAGGTTGGACACAAACAATGAGCAGTTCTTC

d_gene: NA
j_gene: TRBJ2-1
v_gene: TRBV10-3
abundance: few
CDR3aa: CAISDFSNEQFF
CDR3nt: TGTGCCATCAGTGATTTCTCCAATGAGCAGTTCTTC